This T cell receptor beta chain stems from a study of blood T cell repertoires in COVID-19. The trim removed 4 bases at V and 8 bases at J, leaving 6 bases unmatched. The CDR3 is 13 amino acids. The germline gives CDR1 SGHDT, CDR2 YYEEEE. Measured with immunoSEQ multiplex PCR; TCRdb has only the in-frame clones, and not every one. This table has 300,000 to 500,000 clones, around 87% appearing once. Participants came from 20 to 25 US areas, aged about 18 to 90 years. The sequenced sample was PBMCs or T cells enriched from blood (not recorded which). This chain links TRBV5-6 with TRBJ1-2; TRBD1 matches 9 bases. The receptor comes from a woman aged 25 to 39 with acute COVID-19. The CDR3 sequence: CASSRTGGAGYTF. The CDR3 DNA is TGTGCCAGCAGCCGCACAGGGGGCGCGGGCTACACCTTC. The complete variable domain, with remaining parts taken from reference TRBV5-6 and TRBJ1-2, reads DAGVTQSPTHLIKTRGQQVTLRCSPKSGHDTVSWYQQALGQGPQFIFQYYEEEERQRGNFPDRFSGHQFPNYSSELNVNALLLGDSALYLCASSRTGGAGYTFGSGTRLTVV.